This T cell receptor beta chain came from a study of shared clonotypes between healthy human individuals. At the level of the study: Plates per donor: three CD4 naive, three CD4 memory, two CD8 naive, one CD8 memory. Overall study results and limits: The expectation was that sequencing depth would affect clonotype sharing among donors. Between several donors, naive CD4 clonotypes were shared at a level of approximately 5%.

The CDR3 runs to 14 residues. Trimming pared 4 bases from V and 6 bases from J, leaving 16 bases between. Germline values: CDR1 LGHNA, CDR2 YSLEER. This clone was seen only once. What it binds is unknown. CD45RO-negative CD8 cells positively selected for CCR7 made up the naive population, which excluded terminally differentiated effector memory CD45RA+ cells. Adults of Caucasian background living in Nashville, Tennessee made up all donors. The table came from immunoSEQ multiplex PCR; TCRdb's copy has only in-frame clones and leaves some out. The sample lists millions of clones, about 92% occurring once.

This receptor was taken from a young man in good health. Some clones in this sample may be carry-over from other donors' samples. V and J are TRBV4-3 and TRBJ2-7, with D perhaps given as TRBD1 or TRBD2 (6 bases each). Input material: naive CD8+ T cells from PBMCs. In DNA form, the CDR3 reads TGCGCCAGCAGCCCGGGGGCTAGGAGAGGCGAGCAGTACTTC. This sequence encodes CASSPGARRGEQYF.